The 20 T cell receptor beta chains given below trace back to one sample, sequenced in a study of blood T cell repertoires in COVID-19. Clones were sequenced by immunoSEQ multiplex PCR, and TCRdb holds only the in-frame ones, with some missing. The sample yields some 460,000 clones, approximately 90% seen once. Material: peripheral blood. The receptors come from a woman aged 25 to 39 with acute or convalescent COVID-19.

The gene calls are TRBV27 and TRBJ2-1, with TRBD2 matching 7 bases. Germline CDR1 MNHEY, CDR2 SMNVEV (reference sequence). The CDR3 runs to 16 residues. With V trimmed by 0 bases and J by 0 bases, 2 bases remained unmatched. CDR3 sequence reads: CASSLSSGASYNEQFF. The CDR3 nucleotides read TGTGCCAGCAGTTTATCGAGCGGGGCCTCCTACAATGAGCAGTTCTTC.

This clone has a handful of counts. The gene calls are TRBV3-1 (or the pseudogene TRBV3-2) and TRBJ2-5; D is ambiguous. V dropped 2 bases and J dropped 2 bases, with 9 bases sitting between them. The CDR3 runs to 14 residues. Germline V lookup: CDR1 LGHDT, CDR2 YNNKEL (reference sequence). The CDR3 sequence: CASSQTAEQETQYF. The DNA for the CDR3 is TGTGCCAGCAGCCAAACCGCGGAACAAGAGACCCAGTACTTC.

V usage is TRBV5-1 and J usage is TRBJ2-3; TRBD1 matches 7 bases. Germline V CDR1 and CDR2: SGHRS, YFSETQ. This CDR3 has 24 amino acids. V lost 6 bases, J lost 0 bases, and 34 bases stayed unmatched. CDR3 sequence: CASKAVGPSWDITKTGYSTDTQYF. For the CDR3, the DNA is TGCGCCAGCAAAGCCGTTGGTCCGAGTTGGGACATTACAAAGACAGGGTATAGCACAGATACGCAGTATTTT.

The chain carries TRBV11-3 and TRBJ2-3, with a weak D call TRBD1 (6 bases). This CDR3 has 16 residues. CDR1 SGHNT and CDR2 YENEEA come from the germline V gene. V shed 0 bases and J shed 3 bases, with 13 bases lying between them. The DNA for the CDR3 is TGTGCCAGCAGCTTAGAGAGTCGAGGGGGAACAGATACGCAGTATTTT. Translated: CASSLESRGGTDTQYF.

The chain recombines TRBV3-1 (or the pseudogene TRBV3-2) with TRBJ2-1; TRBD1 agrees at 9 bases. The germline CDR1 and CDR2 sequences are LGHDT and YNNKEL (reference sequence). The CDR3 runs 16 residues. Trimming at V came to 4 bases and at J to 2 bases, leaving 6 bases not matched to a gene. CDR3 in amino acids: CASSRHTGGPYNEQFF. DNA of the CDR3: TGTGCCAGCAGCCGACATACAGGGGGCCCCTACAATGAGCAGTTCTTC.

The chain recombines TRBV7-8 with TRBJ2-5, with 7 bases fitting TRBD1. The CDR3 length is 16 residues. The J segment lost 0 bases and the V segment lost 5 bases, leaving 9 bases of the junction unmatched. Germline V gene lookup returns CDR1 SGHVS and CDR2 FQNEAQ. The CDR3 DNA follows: TGTGCCAGCAGCAAGACAGGGCCCAAACACCAAGAGACCCAGTACTTC. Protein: CASSKTGPKHQETQYF.

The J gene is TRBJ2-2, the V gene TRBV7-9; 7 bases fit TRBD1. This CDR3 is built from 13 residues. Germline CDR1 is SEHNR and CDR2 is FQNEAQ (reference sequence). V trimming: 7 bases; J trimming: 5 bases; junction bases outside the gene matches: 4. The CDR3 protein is CASIPGGTGELFF. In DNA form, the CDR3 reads TGTGCCAGCATCCCAGGGGGTACCGGGGAGCTGTTTTTT.

CDR3 residues: CASSYSIAGDTQYF. CDR3 DNA: TGTGCCAGCAGTTACTCGATCGCGGGGGATACGCAGTATTTT. The chain recombines TRBV6-5 with TRBJ2-3, with a possible D match to TRBD2 (6 bases). CDR3 length equals 14 residues. The germline V gene encodes CDR1 MNHEY and CDR2 SVGAGI. V lost 0 bases, J lost 6 bases, and 10 bases lay in between.

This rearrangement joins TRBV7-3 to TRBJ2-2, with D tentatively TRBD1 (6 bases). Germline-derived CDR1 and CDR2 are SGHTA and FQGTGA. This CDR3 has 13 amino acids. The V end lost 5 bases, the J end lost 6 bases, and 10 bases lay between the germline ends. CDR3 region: CASSRQVAGELFF. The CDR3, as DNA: TGTGCCAGCAGCCGACAGGTAGCCGGGGAGCTGTTTTTT. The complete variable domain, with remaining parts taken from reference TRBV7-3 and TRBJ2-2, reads GAGVSQTPSNKVTEKGKYVELRCDPISGHTALYWYRQSLGQGPEFLIYFQGTGAADDSGLPNDRFFAVRPEGSVSTLKIQRTERGDSAVYLCASSRQVAGELFFGEGSRLTVL.

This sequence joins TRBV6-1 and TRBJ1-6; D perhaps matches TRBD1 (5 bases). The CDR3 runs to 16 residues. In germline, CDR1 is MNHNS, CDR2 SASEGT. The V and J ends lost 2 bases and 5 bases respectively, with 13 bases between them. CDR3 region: CASSEFGREDNSPLHF. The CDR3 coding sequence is TGTGCCAGCAGTGAATTCGGCAGGGAGGATAATTCACCCCTCCACTTT.

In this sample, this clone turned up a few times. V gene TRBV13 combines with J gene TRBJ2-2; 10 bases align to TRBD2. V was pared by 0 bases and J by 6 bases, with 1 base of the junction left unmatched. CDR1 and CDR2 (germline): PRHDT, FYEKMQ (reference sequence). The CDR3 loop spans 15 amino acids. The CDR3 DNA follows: TGTGCCAGCAGCTTAGGCACTAGCGGGGCCGGGGAGCTGTTTTTT. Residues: CASSLGTSGAGELFF. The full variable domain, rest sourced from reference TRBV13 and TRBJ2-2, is AAGVIQSPRHLIKEKRETATLKCYPIPRHDTVYWYQQGPGQDPQFLISFYEKMQSDKGSIPDRFSAQQFSDYHSELNMSSLELGDSALYFCASSLGTSGAGELFFGEGSRLTVL.

The CDR3 region has the DNA TGTGCCAGCAGCCAGGACAGGGGGCGCACCGGGGAGCTGTTTTTT. It codes for CASSQDRGRTGELFF. V gene TRBV5-4 combines with J gene TRBJ2-2, with 11 bases fitting TRBD1. This CDR3 spans 15 amino acids. Per the germline V gene, CDR1 is SGHNT and CDR2 is YYREEE (reference sequence). Trimming took 4 bases from V and 4 from J; bases not matched to a gene: 3.

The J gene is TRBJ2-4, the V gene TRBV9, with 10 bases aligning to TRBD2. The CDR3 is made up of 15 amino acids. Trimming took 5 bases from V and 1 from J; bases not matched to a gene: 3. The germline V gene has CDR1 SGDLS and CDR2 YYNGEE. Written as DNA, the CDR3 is TGTGCCAGCAGTCTTAGCGGGGGGGCCAAAAACATTCAGTACTTC. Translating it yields CASSLSGGAKNIQYF.

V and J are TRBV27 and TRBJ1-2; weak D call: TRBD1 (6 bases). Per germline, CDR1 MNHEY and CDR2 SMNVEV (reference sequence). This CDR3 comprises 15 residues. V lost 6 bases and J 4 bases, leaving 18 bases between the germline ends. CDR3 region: CASRQGSVNFYGYTF. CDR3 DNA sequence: TGTGCCAGCAGGCAGGGGTCGGTGAATTTCTATGGCTACACCTTC.

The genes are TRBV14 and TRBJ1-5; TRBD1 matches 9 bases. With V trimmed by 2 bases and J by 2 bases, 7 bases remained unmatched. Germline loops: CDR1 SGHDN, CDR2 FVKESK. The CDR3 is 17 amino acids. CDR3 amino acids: CASSQFTGGEGNQPQHF. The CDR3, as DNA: TGTGCCAGCAGCCAATTCACAGGGGGCGAAGGCAATCAGCCCCAGCATTTT. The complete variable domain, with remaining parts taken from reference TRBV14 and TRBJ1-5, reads EAGVTQFPSHSVIEKGQTVTLRCDPISGHDNLYWYRRVMGKEIKFLLHFVKESKQDESGMPNNRFLAERTGGTYSTLKVQPAELEDSGVYFCASSQFTGGEGNQPQHFGDGTRLSIL.

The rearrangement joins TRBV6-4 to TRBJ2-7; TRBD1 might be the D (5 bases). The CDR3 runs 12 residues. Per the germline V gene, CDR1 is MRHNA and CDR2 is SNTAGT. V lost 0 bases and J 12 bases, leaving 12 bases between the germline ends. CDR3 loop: CASSDSGVDRYF. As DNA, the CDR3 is TGTGCCAGCAGTGACTCAGGGGTCGATCGGTACTTC.

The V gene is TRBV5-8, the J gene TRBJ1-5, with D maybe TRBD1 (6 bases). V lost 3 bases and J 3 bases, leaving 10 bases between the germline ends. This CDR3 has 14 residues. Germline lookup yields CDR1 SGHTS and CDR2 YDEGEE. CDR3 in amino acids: CASSYGQYNQPQHF. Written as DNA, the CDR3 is TGTGCCAGCAGCTATGGACAGTACAATCAGCCCCAGCATTTT.

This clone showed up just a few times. The CDR3: CASSQVTGTYEQYF. The CDR3 DNA is TGCGCCAGCAGCCAAGTGACAGGGACCTACGAGCAGTACTTC. This chain connects TRBV4-1 to TRBJ2-7; 7 nucleotides agree with TRBD1. This CDR3 has 14 amino acids. From germline, CDR1 is MGHRA and CDR2 YSYEKL. The V and J ends lost 1 base and 2 bases, in that order; junction bases with no gene match: 2.

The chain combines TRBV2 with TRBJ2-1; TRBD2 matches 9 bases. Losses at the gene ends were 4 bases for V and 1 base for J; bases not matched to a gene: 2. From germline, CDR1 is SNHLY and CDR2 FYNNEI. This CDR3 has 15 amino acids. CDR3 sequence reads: CASSGAGGSYNEQFF. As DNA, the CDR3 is TGTGCCAGCAGTGGAGCGGGGGGTTCCTACAATGAGCAGTTCTTC.

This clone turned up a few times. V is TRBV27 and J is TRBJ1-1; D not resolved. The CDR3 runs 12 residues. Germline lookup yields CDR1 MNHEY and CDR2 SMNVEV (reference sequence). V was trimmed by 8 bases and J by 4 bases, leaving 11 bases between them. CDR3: CASRRGSTEAFF. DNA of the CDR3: TGTGCCAGCCGAAGAGGGAGCACTGAAGCTTTCTTT.